The 2 T cell receptor beta chains presented below share a single source sample, sequenced in a study of cytomegalovirus exposure and HLA in healthy donors. In the PCR, 60 Vbeta and 13 Jbeta primers were used. Clones were read by immunoSEQ multiplex PCR, and TCRdb kept only the in-frame ones, dropping some. The sample lists 100,000 or so clones; about 80% were seen once. Sequencing input: PBMCs. Receptors were obtained from a female donor in good health and CMV-seropositive.

As regards this clone: The junction shows a germline mismatch at one end, possibly a read error. The rearrangement joins TRBV30 to TRBJ2-4, with 9 bases fitting TRBD2. Germline-derived CDR1 and CDR2 are GTSNPN and SVGIG (reference sequence). The CDR3 has 19 amino acids. The CDR3 region is CAWSVGWLAAGLAKNSQYF. CDR3 nucleotide sequence: TGTGCCTGGAGTGTAGGTTGGCTAGCGGCGGGACTAGCCAAAAACAGTCAGTACTTC.

V gene TRBV7-9 combines with J gene TRBJ2-7; TRBD1 might be the D (5 bases). The germline V gene has CDR1 SEHNR and CDR2 FQNEAQ (reference sequence). CDR3 length equals 14 residues. V lost 6 bases and J 3 bases, leaving 15 bases between the germline ends. CDR3 nucleotide sequence: TGTGCCAGCAGAGGCGACAGCCACATCTACGAGCAGTACTTC. It codes for CASRGDSHIYEQYF.